The 13 T cell receptor beta chains below all came from one sample that was sequenced in a study of radiotherapy plus CTLA-4 blockade in lung cancer. The protocol was immunoSEQ multiplex PCR, while the TCRdb copy is restricted to in-frame clones and leaves out a portion. The sample contains 120,000 or so clones, over 80% of which appear only once. The sequencing here drew on peripheral blood, taken from a patient treated with radiotherapy plus ipilimumab. These receptors all stem from a human donor with non-small cell lung cancer that progressed on radiotherapy plus ipilimumab.

J is TRBJ1-1 and V is TRBV7-8, with D possibly matching TRBD1 (5 bases). Germline CDR1 and CDR2: SGHVS and FQNEAQ. V was pared by 5 bases and J by 1 base, with 17 bases between. CDR3 size: 16 residues. CDR3 coding DNA: TGTGCCAGCAGCCCCTTCTGGGGGAAGGCGAACACTGAAGCTTTCTTT. Translating it yields CASSPFWGKANTEAFF.

The V and J genes are TRBV5-1 and TRBJ2-5; 8 bases are shared with TRBD2. Unmatched junction bases numbered 15, after V lost 4 bases and J lost 4 bases. The germline V gene has CDR1 SGHRS and CDR2 YFSETQ. The CDR3 extends over 17 amino acids. DNA of the CDR3: TGCGCCAGCAGCCTCACGCCAAGCGGGAGAGGTAGAGAGACCCAGTACTTC. Its protein is CASSLTPSGRGRETQYF.

V is TRBV28 and J is TRBJ1-5, with 7 nucleotides matching TRBD1. This CDR3 region has 17 residues. Germline lookup yields CDR1 MDHEN and CDR2 SYDVKM. The V gene end was trimmed by 4 bases and the J gene end by 0 bases; junction bases not matched to a gene: 9. The chain's CDR3 is CASSSPMGQSSNQPQHF. The CDR3 DNA is TGTGCCAGCAGTTCACCGATGGGACAGAGTAGCAATCAGCCCCAGCATTTT.

V gene TRBV6-5 combines with J gene TRBJ2-1; no firm D call. This CDR3 is 15 amino acids long. V lost 0 bases to trimming and J lost 0 bases, with 6 bases between them. The germline gives CDR1 MNHEY, CDR2 SVGAGI. The CDR3 loop reads CASSYSPISYNEQFF. CDR3 in DNA: TGTGCCAGCAGTTACTCACCTATCTCCTACAATGAGCAGTTCTTC.

The chain employs TRBV5-1 and TRBJ2-7, with 14 bases fitting TRBD2. The CDR3 totals 14 residues. After removal of 4 bases from V and 6 bases from J, the junction contained 3 bases not matched to a gene. CDR1 is SGHRS, CDR2 YFSETQ, per germline. The CDR3 loop reads CASSKGTSGGEQYF. Written as DNA, the CDR3 is TGCGCCAGCAGCAAAGGGACTAGCGGGGGCGAGCAGTACTTC.

This chain links TRBV5-6 with TRBJ1-2, with D tentatively TRBD1 (5 bases). In germline, CDR1 is SGHDT, CDR2 YYEEEE. The CDR3 has 14 amino acids. The ends were cut back, 2 bases at V and 10 bases at J, with 18 bases in the middle. The CDR3 loop is CASSLGSWGGAYTF. The CDR3 nucleotides are TGTGCCAGCAGCTTAGGAAGTTGGGGAGGGGCCTACACCTTC.

V is TRBV2 and J is TRBJ1-1; D is unclear. With 6 bases removed from V and 4 bases from J, the gap between germline ends came to 12 bases. CDR1 and CDR2 (germline): SNHLY, FYNNEI. This CDR3 is built from 13 residues. CDR3 residues: CASRGSVGTEAFF. Here the CDR3 DNA reads TGTGCCAGCAGGGGAAGCGTGGGCACTGAAGCTTTCTTT.

This clone was found many times. The chain combines TRBV19 with TRBJ1-5; perhaps TRBD1 as D (6 bases). Per germline, CDR1 LNHDA and CDR2 SQIVND (reference sequence). Trimming removed 3 bases from V and 0 bases from J, with 12 bases in between. The CDR3 extends over 16 amino acids. CDR3 sequence: CASSIVQGISNQPQHF. For the CDR3, the DNA is TGTGCCAGTAGTATCGTACAGGGTATTAGCAATCAGCCCCAGCATTTT.

The chain is built from TRBV10-2 and TRBJ1-1, with a tentative D call TRBD1 (5 bases). Per germline, CDR1 WSHSY and CDR2 SAAADI. V gave up 6 bases and J gave up 1 base, with 15 bases separating them. The CDR3 sequence is 15 residues long. The CDR3 sequence: CASRDTLISNTEAFF. The CDR3 bases are TGCGCCAGCAGGGACACTCTCATCTCGAACACTGAAGCTTTCTTT.

In DNA form, the CDR3 reads TGTGCCAGCAGCCCCCACGAGGGCTTGGGTCCGGGCGGCTACACCTTC. Residues: CASSPHEGLGPGGYTF. The chain has TRBV7-9 and TRBJ1-2; D gene unclear. V was pared by 5 bases and J by 8 bases, with 24 bases between. Per germline, CDR1 SEHNR and CDR2 FQNEAQ (reference sequence). The CDR3 is 16 amino acids.

The V call is TRBV11-3, the J call TRBJ2-2, with D unclear. The V gene's germline CDR1 is SGHNT and CDR2 YENEEA. The germline V and J ends were trimmed by 1 base and 4 bases, with 7 bases remaining between them. This CDR3 has 14 residues. The CDR3 nucleotides are TGTGCCAGCAGCTTAGGACCCCTCACCGGGGAGCTGTTTTTT. As protein: CASSLGPLTGELFF.

This CDR3 reads CASSPGLEETQYF. CDR3 nucleotides: TGCGCCAGCAGCCCGGGACTAGAAGAGACCCAGTACTTC. J is TRBJ2-5 and V is TRBV5-1; TRBD2 matches 8 bases. Per germline, CDR1 SGHRS and CDR2 YFSETQ. The CDR3 loop spans 13 amino acids. Unmatched junction bases numbered 2, after V lost 4 bases and J lost 3 bases.

V and J are TRBV11-3 and TRBJ2-3; maybe TRBD2 (5 bases). In germline, CDR1 is SGHNT, CDR2 YENEEA. With 4 bases removed from V and 2 bases from J, the gap between germline ends came to 13 bases. This CDR3 comprises 15 residues. Here the CDR3 reads CASSSGLGITDTQYF. The DNA for the CDR3 is TGTGCCAGCAGCTCCGGACTGGGCATCACAGATACGCAGTATTTT. Complete variable domain (other parts from reference TRBV11-3 and TRBJ2-3): EAGVVQSPRYKIIEKKQPVAFWCNPISGHNTLYWYLQNLGQGPELLIRYENEEAVDDSQLPKDRFSAERLKGVDSTLKIQPAELGDSAVYLCASSSGLGITDTQYFGPGTRLTVL.